Each of the 21 T cell receptor beta chains below was sequenced from the same sample in a study of shared clonotypes between healthy human individuals. Assay used: immunoSEQ multiplex PCR; TCRdb lists only in-frame clones, some missing. The sample includes about 2.3 million clones, 85% to 95% of them seen just once. The source material was naive CD4+ T cells from PBMCs. Subset defined: CD45RA+ positively selected. Receptors were obtained from a man aged 18 to 30 in good health. Some clones in this sample may be carry-over from other donors' samples.

In its sample, this clone was seen once. J is TRBJ1-1 and V is TRBV2; the match to TRBD1 covers 8 bases. The CDR3 totals 13 residues. With 5 bases clipped from V and 6 bases from J, the junction kept 5 bases outside the gene matches. The germline CDR1 and CDR2 sequences are SNHLY and FYNNEI. The CDR3 bases are TGTGCCAGCAGTTGGACAGGGCTATCTGAAGCTTTCTTT. Translating it yields CASSWTGLSEAFF.

The chain couples TRBV6-1 to TRBJ2-7, with D maybe TRBD1 (6 bases). V lost 2 bases to trimming and J lost 0 bases, with 8 bases between them. CDR3 length equals 14 residues. CDR1 is MNHNS and CDR2 is SASEGT in the germline V gene. The CDR3 here is CASSEQGISYEQYF. Written as DNA, the CDR3 is TGTGCCAGCAGTGAACAGGGGATCTCCTACGAGCAGTACTTC.

The DNA for the CDR3 is TGTGCCAGCAGCTCCTACAACACCGGGGAGCTGTTTTTT. This codes for CASSSYNTGELFF. This rearrangement joins TRBV7-3 to TRBJ2-2, with unresolved D. This CDR3 comprises 13 residues. From germline, CDR1 is SGHTA and CDR2 FQGTGA. V was pared by 4 bases and J by 2 bases, with 5 bases between.

The chain joins TRBV5-1 to TRBJ1-1; no clear D gene. The CDR3 length is 14 residues. Germline V lookup: CDR1 SGHRS, CDR2 YFSETQ. V lost 4 bases and J lost 4, with 14 bases in between. Written as DNA, the CDR3 is TGCGCCAGCAGCCCGCTGACCCCCCTCACTGAAGCTTTCTTT. Translating it yields CASSPLTPLTEAFF.

This chain uses TRBV28 with TRBJ2-1; no definite D call. Per germline, CDR1 MDHEN and CDR2 SYDVKM. V was cut by 7 bases and J by 7 bases, with 14 bases left in between. This CDR3 is built from 13 residues. The CDR3 protein is CASTLPPHNEQFF. CDR3 bases: TGTGCCAGCACCCTCCCGCCCCATAATGAGCAGTTCTTC.

The rearrangement uses TRBV12-5 and TRBJ2-3; D may match TRBD1 or TRBD2 (7 bases each). The CDR3 extends over 15 amino acids. Germline assignment: CDR1 LGHNT and CDR2 FRNRAP. Trimming stripped 3 bases from V and 3 bases from J, with 13 bases between. The CDR3 spells CASGLDREGTDTQYF. CDR3 DNA: TGTGCTAGTGGTTTAGACAGGGAGGGAACAGATACGCAGTATTTT.

The chain has TRBV6-5 and TRBJ2-5; 9 nucleotides align to TRBD1. TRBJ2-7 matches the DNA end more closely, so the J call is doubtful. CDR1 is MNHEY and CDR2 is SVGAGI in the germline V gene. The CDR3 loop spans 16 amino acids. The chain's CDR3 is CASSYSGTGIDYEQYF. Here the CDR3 DNA reads TGTGCCAGCAGTTACTCGGGGACAGGGATAGACTACGAGCAGTACTTC.

This chain connects TRBV9 to TRBJ2-5; the D is unclear. CDR1 is SGDLS and CDR2 is YYNGEE in the germline V gene. V was trimmed by 6 bases and J by 5 bases, leaving 8 bases between them. The CDR3 length is 11 residues. Here the CDR3 DNA reads TGTGCCAGCACCGCGTCCGAGACCCAGTACTTC. This gives the protein CASTASETQYF. Combining the CDR3 with reference TRBV9 and TRBJ2-5 gives the whole variable domain DSGVTQTPKHLITATGQRVTLRCSPRSGDLSVYWYQQSLDQGLQFLIQYYNGEERAKGNILERFSAQQFPDLHSELNLSSLELGDSALYFCASTASETQYFGPGTRLLVL.

The chain employs TRBV7-2 and TRBJ2-1, with a weak D call TRBD2 (6 bases). Deletions cut 1 base from V and 8 bases from J, with 15 bases between. This CDR3 is 15 amino acids long. CDR1 SGHTA and CDR2 FQGNSA come from the germline V gene. The CDR3 spells CASSLEAEEGYEQFF. The CDR3 DNA sequence: TGTGCCAGCAGCTTAGAGGCGGAGGAGGGCTATGAGCAGTTCTTC. The entire variable domain, with the rest obtained from reference TRBV7-2 and TRBJ2-1, is as follows: GAGVSQSPSNKVTEKGKDVELRCDPISGHTALYWYRQSLGQGLEFLIYFQGNSAPDKSGLPSDRFSAERTGGSVSTLTIQRTQQEDSAVYLCASSLEAEEGYEQFFGPGTRLTVL.

The chain couples TRBV5-4 to TRBJ1-1; no clear D gene. From germline, CDR1 is SGHNT and CDR2 YYREEE (reference sequence). The CDR3 spans 14 residues. Trimming left V 4 bases short and J 0 bases short, with 10 bases between. The CDR3 protein is CASSRGRLNTEAFF. The CDR3 DNA follows: TGTGCCAGCAGCCGCGGACGGCTGAACACTGAAGCTTTCTTT.

The rearrangement uses TRBV15 and TRBJ1-1; D not resolved. The V end lost 1 base, the J end lost 2 bases, and 11 bases lay between the germline ends. The CDR3 is 15 amino acids. Germline assignment: CDR1 LNHNV and CDR2 YYDKDF (reference sequence). The CDR3 spells CATSRARTKNTEAFF. Here the CDR3 DNA reads TGTGCCACCAGCAGAGCGCGCACCAAAAACACTGAAGCTTTCTTT.

The CDR3 region is CASSPDGPEKLFF. The CDR3 coding sequence is TGTGCCAGCAGTCCCGACGGTCCCGAAAAACTGTTTTTT. The gene calls are TRBV28 and TRBJ1-4; D remains ambiguous. Germline V gene data show CDR1 as MDHEN and CDR2 as SYDVKM. The CDR3 consists of 13 residues. Trimming left V 5 bases short and J 8 bases short, with 12 bases between.

The chain couples TRBV19 to TRBJ1-2; TRBD1 matches 11 bases. V was pared by 5 bases and J by 3 bases, with 2 bases of the junction left unmatched. The CDR3 sequence is 14 residues long. Germline V CDR1 and CDR2: LNHDA, SQIVND (reference sequence). CDR3 coding DNA: TGTGCCAGTAGTGGACAGGGGGCGTACTATGGCTACACCTTC. Translated, it gives CASSGQGAYYGYTF.

This sequence joins TRBV18 and TRBJ2-2; no firm D call. Per the germline V gene, CDR1 is KGHSH and CDR2 is LQKENI. This CDR3 has 16 residues. Between the trimmed V and J ends, which lost 5 bases and 0 bases, there was a span of 13 bases. Here the CDR3 DNA reads TGTGCCAGCTCAGTGAACACACCCGCGAACACCGGGGAGCTGTTTTTT. Protein: CASSVNTPANTGELFF.

V gene TRBV28 combines with J gene TRBJ1-2; D is uncertain. Germline CDR1 is MDHEN and CDR2 is SYDVKM. Deletions cut 7 bases from V and 10 bases from J, with 13 bases between. The CDR3 spans 11 residues. The CDR3 DNA sequence: TGTGCCAGCACCCGGAGGCTGTTCTACACCTTC. It codes for CASTRRLFYTF.

The rearrangement links TRBV18 to TRBJ2-7, with D hard to call. V lost 4 bases, J lost 0 bases, and 7 bases lay in between. The CDR3 extends over 13 amino acids. From germline, CDR1 is KGHSH and CDR2 LQKENI. The CDR3 loop is CASSRAISYEQYF. The CDR3 bases are TGTGCCAGCTCACGGGCGATCTCCTACGAGCAGTACTTC.

The genes are TRBV4-1 and TRBJ2-5; 10 nucleotides line up with TRBD1. Trimming removed 0 bases from V and 8 bases from J; junction bases left unmatched: 9. The CDR3 runs 16 residues. The germline V gene encodes CDR1 MGHRA and CDR2 YSYEKL. The CDR3 is CASSQDNDRGLVTQYF. The CDR3 nucleotides are TGCGCCAGCAGCCAAGATAACGACAGGGGGCTAGTAACCCAGTACTTC.

The chain is built from TRBV5-1 and TRBJ2-3; D call uncertain. Germline CDR1 SGHRS, CDR2 YFSETQ. V was clipped by 2 bases and J by 0 bases, with 10 bases between them. The CDR3 has 15 amino acids. The DNA of the CDR3 is TGCGCCAGCAGCTTTTTGATGGCTAGCACAGATACGCAGTATTTT. Protein sequence: CASSFLMASTDTQYF.

The rearrangement joins TRBV2 to TRBJ1-2; 7 bases fit TRBD1. Germline loops: CDR1 SNHLY, CDR2 FYNNEI. Unmatched junction bases numbered 3, after V lost 7 bases and J lost 1 base. The CDR3 has 13 residues. The CDR3 DNA reads TGTGCCAGCAAGACAGGGCTTAACTATGGCTACACCTTC. This sequence encodes CASKTGLNYGYTF.

V and J are TRBV5-1 and TRBJ2-2, with D tentatively TRBD1 (5 bases). CDR3 size: 14 residues. CDR1 is SGHRS and CDR2 is YFSETQ in the germline V gene. Trimming took off 1 base at V and 4 bases at J, with 8 bases between the two ends. CDR3 bases: TGCGCCAGCAGCTTGTTTGGGGCCACCGGGGAGCTGTTTTTT. Translating gives CASSLFGATGELFF.

V usage is TRBV6-6 and J usage is TRBJ2-1, with 11 bases aligning to TRBD2. CDR3 size: 15 residues. Germline V gene data show CDR1 as MNHNY and CDR2 as SVGAGI (reference sequence). Trimming cost V 6 bases and J 5 bases; bases outside gene matches: 6. In DNA form, the CDR3 reads TGTGCCAGCAGGATAACTAGCGGGAGTAACAATGAGCAGTTCTTC. Protein: CASRITSGSNNEQFF.